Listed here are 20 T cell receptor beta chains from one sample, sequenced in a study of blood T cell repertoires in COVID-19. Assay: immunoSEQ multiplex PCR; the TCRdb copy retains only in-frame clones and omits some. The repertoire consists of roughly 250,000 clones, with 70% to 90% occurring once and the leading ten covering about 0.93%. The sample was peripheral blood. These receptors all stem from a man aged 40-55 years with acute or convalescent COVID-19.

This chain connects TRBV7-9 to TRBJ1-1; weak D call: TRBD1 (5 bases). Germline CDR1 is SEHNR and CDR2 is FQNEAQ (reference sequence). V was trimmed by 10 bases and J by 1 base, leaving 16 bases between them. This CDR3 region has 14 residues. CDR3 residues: CATQFLQENTEAFF. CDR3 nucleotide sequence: TGTGCCACCCAGTTCCTACAGGAGAACACTGAAGCTTTCTTT.

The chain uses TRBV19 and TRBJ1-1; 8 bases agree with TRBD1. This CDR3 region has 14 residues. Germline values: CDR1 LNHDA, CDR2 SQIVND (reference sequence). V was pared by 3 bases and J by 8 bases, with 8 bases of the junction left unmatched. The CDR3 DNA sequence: TGTGCCAGTAGTATCCAGGCAGGGGGCAAGGAAGCTTTCTTT. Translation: CASSIQAGGKEAFF.

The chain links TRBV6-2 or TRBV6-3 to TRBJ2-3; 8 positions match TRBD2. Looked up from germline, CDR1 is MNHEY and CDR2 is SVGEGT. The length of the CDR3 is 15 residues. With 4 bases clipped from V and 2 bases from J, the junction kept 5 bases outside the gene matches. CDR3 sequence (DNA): TGTGCCAGCAGTTTGGCGGGGGGCCCCACAGATACGCAGTATTTT. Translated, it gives CASSLAGGPTDTQYF.

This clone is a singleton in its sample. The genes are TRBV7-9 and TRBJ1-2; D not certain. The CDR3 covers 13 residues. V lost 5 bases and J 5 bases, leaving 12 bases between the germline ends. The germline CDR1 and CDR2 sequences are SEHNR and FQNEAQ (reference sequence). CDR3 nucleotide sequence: TGTGCCAGCAGCGCTGAGGGCGGATATGGCTACACCTTC. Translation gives CASSAEGGYGYTF. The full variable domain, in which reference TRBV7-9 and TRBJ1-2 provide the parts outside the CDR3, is DTGVSQNPRHKITKRGQNVTFRCDPISEHNRLYWYRQTLGQGPEFLTYFQNEAQLEKSRLLSDRFSAERPKGSFSTLEIQRTEQGDSAMYLCASSAEGGYGYTFGSGTRLTVV.

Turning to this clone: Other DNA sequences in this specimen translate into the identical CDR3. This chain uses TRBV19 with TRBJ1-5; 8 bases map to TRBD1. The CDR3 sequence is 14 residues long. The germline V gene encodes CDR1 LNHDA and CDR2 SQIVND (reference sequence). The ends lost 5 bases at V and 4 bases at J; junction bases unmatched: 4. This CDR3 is CASSGTGGNQPQHF. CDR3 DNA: TGTGCCAGTAGTGGTACAGGGGGTAATCAGCCCCAGCATTTT. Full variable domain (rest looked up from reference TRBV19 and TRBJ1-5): DGGITQSPKYLFRKEGQNVTLSCEQNLNHDAMYWYRQDPGQGLRLIYYSQIVNDFQKGDIAEGYSVSREKKESFPLTVTSAQKNPTAFYLCASSGTGGNQPQHFGDGTRLSIL.

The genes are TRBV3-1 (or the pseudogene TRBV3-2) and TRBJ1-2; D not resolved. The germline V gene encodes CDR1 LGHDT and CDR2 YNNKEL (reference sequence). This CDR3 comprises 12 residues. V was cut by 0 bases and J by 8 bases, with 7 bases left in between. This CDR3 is CASSQESVGYTF. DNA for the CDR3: TGTGCCAGCAGCCAAGAATCAGTCGGCTACACCTTC.

In nucleotides, the CDR3 is TGTGCCAGCAGCGCAGGACACGGACAGCCCCAGCATTTT. Its translation is CASSAGHGQPQHF. This chain uses TRBV9 with TRBJ1-5, with TRBD1 as a possible D gene (5 bases). This CDR3 spans 13 amino acids. Germline V gene lookup returns CDR1 SGDLS and CDR2 YYNGEE. The V end was cut by 3 bases, the J end by 7 bases, with 11 bases between.

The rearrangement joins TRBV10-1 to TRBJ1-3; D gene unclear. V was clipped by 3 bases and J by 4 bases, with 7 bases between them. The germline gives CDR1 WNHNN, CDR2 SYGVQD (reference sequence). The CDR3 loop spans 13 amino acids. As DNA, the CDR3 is TGCGCCAGCAGTGACCTACGCGGAAACACCATATATTTT. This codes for CASSDLRGNTIYF.

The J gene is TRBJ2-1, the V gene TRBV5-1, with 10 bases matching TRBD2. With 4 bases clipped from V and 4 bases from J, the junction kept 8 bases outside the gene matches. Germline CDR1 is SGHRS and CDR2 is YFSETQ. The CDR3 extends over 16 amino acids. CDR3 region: CASSPGVAGGYNEQFF. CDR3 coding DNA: TGCGCCAGCAGCCCCGGGGTAGCGGGGGGTTACAATGAGCAGTTCTTC. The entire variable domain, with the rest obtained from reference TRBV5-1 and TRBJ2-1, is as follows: KAGVTQTPRYLIKTRGQQVTLSCSPISGHRSVSWYQQTPGQGLQFLFEYFSETQRNKGNFPGRFSGRQFSNSRSEMNVSTLELGDSALYLCASSPGVAGGYNEQFFGPGTRLTVL.

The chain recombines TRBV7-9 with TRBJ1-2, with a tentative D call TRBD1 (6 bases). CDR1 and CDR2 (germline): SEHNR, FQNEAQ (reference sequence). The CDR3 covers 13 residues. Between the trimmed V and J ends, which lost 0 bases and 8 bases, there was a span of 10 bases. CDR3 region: CASSLATGTGYTF. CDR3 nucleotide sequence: TGTGCCAGCAGCTTAGCGACAGGCACGGGCTACACCTTC.

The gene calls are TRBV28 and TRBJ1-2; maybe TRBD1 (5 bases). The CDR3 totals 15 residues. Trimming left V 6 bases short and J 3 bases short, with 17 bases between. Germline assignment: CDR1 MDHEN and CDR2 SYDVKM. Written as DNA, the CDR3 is TGTGCCAGCAGCCTCCACCAGACAGTAGACTATGGCTACACCTTC. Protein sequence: CASSLHQTVDYGYTF.

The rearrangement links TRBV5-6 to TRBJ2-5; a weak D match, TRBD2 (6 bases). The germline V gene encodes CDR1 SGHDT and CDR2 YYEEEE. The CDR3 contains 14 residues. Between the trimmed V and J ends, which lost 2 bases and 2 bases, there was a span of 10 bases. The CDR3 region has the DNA TGTGCCAGCAGCTTAGGACTATCTCAAGAGACCCAGTACTTC. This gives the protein CASSLGLSQETQYF.

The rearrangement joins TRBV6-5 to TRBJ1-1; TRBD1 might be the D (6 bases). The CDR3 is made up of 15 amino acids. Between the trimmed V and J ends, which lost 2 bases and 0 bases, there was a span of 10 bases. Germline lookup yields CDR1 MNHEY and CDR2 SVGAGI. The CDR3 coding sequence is TGTGCCAGCAGTTACACAGGGATCTTGAACACTGAAGCTTTCTTT. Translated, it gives CASSYTGILNTEAFF.

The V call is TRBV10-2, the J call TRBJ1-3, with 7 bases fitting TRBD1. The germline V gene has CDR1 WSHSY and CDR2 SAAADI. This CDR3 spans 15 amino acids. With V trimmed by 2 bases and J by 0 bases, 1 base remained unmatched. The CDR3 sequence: CASSEAGGSGNTIYF. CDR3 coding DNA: TGCGCCAGCAGTGAGGCAGGGGGCTCTGGAAACACCATATATTTT.

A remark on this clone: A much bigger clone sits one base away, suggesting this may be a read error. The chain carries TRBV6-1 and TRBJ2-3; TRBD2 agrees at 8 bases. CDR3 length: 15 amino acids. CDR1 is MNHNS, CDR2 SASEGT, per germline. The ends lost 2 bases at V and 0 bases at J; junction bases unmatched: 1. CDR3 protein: CASSELAGSTDTQYF. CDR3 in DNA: TGTGCCAGCAGTGAACTAGCGGGTAGCACAGATACGCAGTATTTT.

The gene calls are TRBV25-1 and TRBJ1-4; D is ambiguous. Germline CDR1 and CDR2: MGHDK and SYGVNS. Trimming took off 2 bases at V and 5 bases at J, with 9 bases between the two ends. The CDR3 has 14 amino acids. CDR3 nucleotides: TGTGCCAGCAGTGAAGGAGGTCAAAATGAAAAACTGTTTTTT. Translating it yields CASSEGGQNEKLFF.

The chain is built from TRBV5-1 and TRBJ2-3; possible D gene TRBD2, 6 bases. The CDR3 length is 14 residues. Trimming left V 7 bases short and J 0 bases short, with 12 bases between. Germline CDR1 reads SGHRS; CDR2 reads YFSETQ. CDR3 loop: CASSGGASTDTQYF. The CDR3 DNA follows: TGCGCCAGCTCGGGCGGGGCTAGCACAGATACGCAGTATTTT. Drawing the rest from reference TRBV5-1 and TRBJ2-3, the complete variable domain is KAGVTQTPRYLIKTRGQQVTLSCSPISGHRSVSWYQQTPGQGLQFLFEYFSETQRNKGNFPGRFSGRQFSNSRSEMNVSTLELGDSALYLCASSGGASTDTQYFGPGTRLTVL.

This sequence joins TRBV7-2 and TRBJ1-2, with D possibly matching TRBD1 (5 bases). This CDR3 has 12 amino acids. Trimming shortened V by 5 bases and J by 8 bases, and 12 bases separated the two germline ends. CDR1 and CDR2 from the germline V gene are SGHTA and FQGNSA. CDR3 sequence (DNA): TGTGCCAGCAGCCCTCGGACAACCGGCTACACCTTC. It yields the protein CASSPRTTGYTF.

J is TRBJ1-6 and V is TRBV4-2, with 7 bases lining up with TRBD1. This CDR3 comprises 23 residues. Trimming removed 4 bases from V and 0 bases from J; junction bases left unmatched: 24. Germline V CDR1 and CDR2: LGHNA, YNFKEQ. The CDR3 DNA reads TGTGCCAGCAGCCGACAGGGCGGTAAGGGTATTACTACGCCGAGCTCCTATAATTCACCCCTCCACTTT. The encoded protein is CASSRQGGKGITTPSSYNSPLHF.

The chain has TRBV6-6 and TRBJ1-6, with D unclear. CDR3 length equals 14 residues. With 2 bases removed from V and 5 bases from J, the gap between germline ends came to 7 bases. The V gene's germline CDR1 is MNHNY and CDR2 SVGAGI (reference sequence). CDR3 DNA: TGTGCCAGCAGTTACCCCGGGGATAATTCACCCCTCCACTTT. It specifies CASSYPGDNSPLHF.